A selection of T cell receptor beta chains follows, all from one sample in a study of T cells in narcolepsy. Profiled with immunoSEQ multiplex PCR; TCRdb holds only in-frame clones, not every one. The table includes 20,000 to 25,000 clones, 70% to 90% detected once. Sequenced: CD45RA- memory CD4+ T cells from PBMCs. All receptors come from a human donor with narcolepsy. Each CDR3 is given with its conserved first and last residue. Fields, in order: CDR3 protein, CDR3 DNA, clone size, J gene, V gene, D gene. The D gene is left open where the match is weak. Size values are once, few and many counts, or a class for expanded clones, and some rows have none.

CASSPAYEQYF,TGTGCCAGCAGTCCTGCCTACGAGCAGTACTTC,.,TRBJ2-7,TRBV6-1,.
CASSIRTGGFTYNEQFF,TGTGCCAGCAGCATCAGAACAGGGGGCTTCACCTACAATGAGCAGTTCTTC,.,TRBJ2-1,TRBV7-2,TRBD1
CASRADRGNNEQFF,TGTGCCAGCAGGGCGGACAGGGGGAACAATGAGCAGTTCTTC,.,TRBJ2-1,TRBV28,TRBD1
CASSLAEQNSGNTIYF,TGCGCCAGCAGCTTGGCCGAGCAGAACTCTGGAAACACCATATATTTT,.,TRBJ1-3,TRBV5-1,.
CASSLVGTSGTDTQYF,TGTGCCAGCAGCTTGGTGGGGACTAGCGGCACAGATACGCAGTATTTT,.,TRBJ2-3,TRBV5-6,TRBD2
CASSPRETQYF,TGTGCCAGCAGCCCTAGAGAGACCCAGTACTTC,.,TRBJ2-5,TRBV7-2,.
CASSSSARAVSSYEQYF,TGTGCCAGCAGTTCGTCGGCCAGGGCCGTAAGCTCCTACGAGCAGTACTTC,.,TRBJ2-7,TRBV27,.
CASRSNMGSNQPQHF,TGTGCCAGCAGATCAAATATGGGTAGCAATCAGCCCCAGCATTTT,.,TRBJ1-5,TRBV28,.
CASHPGGSSNQPQHF,TGTGCCAGCCACCCAGGCGGGAGTAGCAATCAGCCCCAGCATTTT,.,TRBJ1-5,TRBV7-9,.
CASSLEGNTEAFF,TGTGCCAGCAGCCTAGAGGGGAACACTGAAGCTTTCTTT,.,TRBJ1-1,TRBV11-2,.
CASSVRWGSGSYNEQFF,TGCGCCAGCAGCGTCAGGTGGGGGAGCGGCTCCTACAATGAGCAGTTCTTC,.,TRBJ2-1,TRBV4-3,.
CASSYSTQGAEAFF,TGTGCCAGCAGTTACTCGACTCAGGGCGCTGAAGCTTTCTTT,.,TRBJ1-1,TRBV6-5,.
CASSQTGGRQETQYF,TGTGCCAGTAGCCAGACAGGGGGCCGACAAGAGACCCAGTACTTC,.,TRBJ2-5,TRBV19,TRBD1
CASSEDLAVETQYF,TGTGCCAGCAGTGAAGACCTAGCGGTAGAGACCCAGTACTTC,.,TRBJ2-5,TRBV2,TRBD2
CASSIWAGGRDTEAFF,TGTGCCAGTAGTATATGGGCAGGGGGCAGGGACACTGAAGCTTTCTTT,.,TRBJ1-1,TRBV19,TRBD1
CASSLAAAGGTTQYF,TGTGCCAGCAGCTTAGCCGCGGCGGGAGGAACGACCCAGTACTTC,.,TRBJ2-5,TRBV11-3,TRBD2
CASTATGTSGRVYLETQYF,TGTGCCAGCACGGCTACCGGGACTAGCGGGAGGGTCTACCTAGAGACCCAGTACTTC,.,TRBJ2-5,TRBV7-8,TRBD2
CASSLFGGVGTEAFF,TGTGCCAGCAGTTTATTTGGGGGGGTGGGCACTGAAGCTTTCTTT,.,TRBJ1-1,TRBV27,.
CASSLAGQGFTGELFF,TGCGCCAGCAGCTTGGCAGGACAGGGGTTCACCGGGGAGCTGTTTTTT,few,TRBJ2-2,TRBV5-1,TRBD1
CASSMARDYEQYF,TGTGCCAGTAGTATGGCGAGGGACTACGAGCAGTACTTC,.,TRBJ2-7,TRBV19,.
CASGRGDQETQYF,TGTGCCAGCGGTAGGGGTGATCAAGAGACCCAGTACTTC,.,TRBJ2-5,TRBV28,.
CASSQRTGLGNTEAFF,TGTGCCAGCAGTCAACGGACAGGCCTGGGGAACACTGAAGCTTTCTTT,.,TRBJ1-1,TRBV5-5,TRBD1
CASSHALRLAGQGESGELFF,TGCGCCAGCAGTCACGCCCTGCGGTTAGCGGGACAGGGTGAATCCGGGGAGCTGTTTTTT,.,TRBJ2-2,TRBV23-1,.
CASRPDRNQPQHF,TGTGCCAGCAGGCCCGACAGAAATCAGCCCCAGCATTTT,.,TRBJ1-5,TRBV6-5,.
CASSPVGQQGYNEQFF,TGTGCCAGCTCACCAGTCGGGCAGCAAGGCTACAATGAGCAGTTCTTC,.,TRBJ2-1,TRBV18,.
CASSLDSGTYNEQFF,TGTGCCAGCAGCTTAGACTCCGGGACATACAATGAGCAGTTCTTC,.,TRBJ2-1,TRBV11-3,.
CSAGTEVGQFF,TGCAGCGCGGGGACAGAAGTAGGGCAGTTCTTC,.,TRBJ2-1,TRBV29-1,TRBD1
CASSLDPSSYEQYF,TGTGCCAGCAGCTTGGATCCCAGCTCCTACGAGCAGTACTTC,once,TRBJ2-7,TRBV5-4,.
CASSLDNQPQHF,TGTGCCAGCAGCTTGGATAATCAGCCCCAGCATTTT,.,TRBJ1-5,TRBV5-4,.
CSARRDRGPFF,TGCAGTGCTCGACGGGACAGGGGGCCTTTCTTT,.,TRBJ1-1,TRBV20-1,TRBD1
CASSLDRGNEKLFF,TGTGCCAGCAGTTTAGATCGGGGGAATGAAAAACTGTTTTTT,.,TRBJ1-4,TRBV28,.
CASSPRGQGRDEQYF,TGTGCCAGCTCACCTAGGGGACAGGGACGCGACGAGCAGTACTTC,.,TRBJ2-7,TRBV18,TRBD1
CASRPIGLAGGETQYF,TGTGCCAGCAGACCGATAGGACTAGCGGGAGGGGAGACCCAGTACTTC,.,TRBJ2-5,TRBV27,TRBD2
CASSLNGAGWEHEQYF,TGCGCCAGCAGCTTGAATGGGGCAGGGTGGGAGCACGAGCAGTACTTC,once,TRBJ2-7,TRBV5-1,.
CASSGDRGMGAQYF,TGTGCCAGCAGTGGGGACAGGGGGATGGGAGCGCAGTACTTC,.,TRBJ2-7,TRBV25-1,TRBD1
CASSPAQGALVLTGKLFF,TGTGCCAGCAGCCCCGCCCAGGGGGCCCTCGTCCTTACCGGGAAGCTGTTTTTT,.,TRBJ2-2,TRBV14,TRBD1
CASSSTRLAGATQYF,TGTGCCAGTAGTTCTACCAGACTAGCGGGTGCTACGCAGTATTTT,.,TRBJ2-3,TRBV19,TRBD2
CASSPGRQSETQYF,TGTGCCAGCTCACCGGGTAGGCAGTCAGAGACCCAGTACTTC,few,TRBJ2-5,TRBV18,.
CASSNWTTGGPFF,TGTGCCAGCAGCAATTGGACGACCGGGGGCCCTTTCTTT,.,TRBJ1-1,TRBV21-1,.
CASSFGTSGWVPSAKNIQYF,TGTGCCAGCAGTTTCGGGACTAGCGGGTGGGTTCCTTCGGCCAAAAACATTCAGTACTTC,.,TRBJ2-4,TRBV27,TRBD2
CASKQTGEGQPQHF,TGTGCCAGCAAACAGACAGGGGAAGGCCAGCCCCAGCATTTT,.,TRBJ1-5,TRBV25-1,TRBD1
CASRKRIDQPQHF,TGTGCCAGTAGGAAGAGGATAGATCAGCCCCAGCATTTT,few,TRBJ1-5,TRBV19,.
CASSQTDRFNNYGYTF,TGTGCCAGCAGCCAAACCGACAGGTTCAATAACTATGGCTACACCTTC,.,TRBJ1-2,TRBV28,.
CASSRTSGTYEQYF,TGTGCCAGCTCACGGACTAGCGGGACATACGAGCAGTACTTC,.,TRBJ2-7,TRBV18,TRBD2
CASSFGSGRLSYEQYF,TGTGCCAGCAGTTTTGGGAGCGGGAGGTTGTCCTACGAGCAGTACTTC,.,TRBJ2-7,TRBV28,TRBD2
CASSQEDTQYF,TGTGCCAGCAGCCAGGAAGATACGCAGTATTTT,.,TRBJ2-3,TRBV6-5,.
CASSWSASRLAGRAYEQYF,TGTGCCAGCAGCTGGTCCGCCTCCCGACTAGCGGGAAGAGCCTACGAGCAGTACTTC,.,TRBJ2-7,TRBV27,TRBD2
CASSLRLSQGSGEAQYF,TGTGCCAGCAGCTTACGCCTCTCCCAGGGATCGGGGGAGGCCCAGTACTTC,.,TRBJ2-5,TRBV7-9,.
CASSLGVRQGIPYGYTF,TGTGCCAGCAGTTTAGGGGTGAGGCAGGGGATTCCCTATGGCTACACCTTC,few,TRBJ1-2,TRBV28,.
CASSQVRGRSSFKYGYTF,TGTGCCAGCAGCCAAGTACGGGGCCGGTCATCATTTAAGTATGGCTACACCTTC,.,TRBJ1-2,TRBV14,.
CASSPLAGSYNEQFF,TGTGCCAGCAGCCCCTTAGCGGGTTCCTACAATGAGCAGTTCTTC,.,TRBJ2-1,TRBV7-3,TRBD2
CASSQGQIPQETQYF,TGCGCCAGCAGCCAAGGACAGATTCCCCAAGAGACCCAGTACTTC,.,TRBJ2-5,TRBV4-3,.
CASSLVGFGTGELFF,TGTGCCAGCAGCTTGGTAGGGTTCGGCACCGGGGAGCTGTTTTTT,.,TRBJ2-2,TRBV5-6,.
CASSRQPGQGAGELFF,TGTGCCAGCAGCCGCCAGCCGGGACAGGGTGCCGGGGAGCTGTTTTTT,.,TRBJ2-2,TRBV7-2,TRBD1
CASSRRQGSYEQYF,TGTGCCAGCAGCCGACGACAGGGCTCCTACGAGCAGTACTTC,.,TRBJ2-7,TRBV11-2,TRBD1
CASSNGWALNTEAFF,TGTGCCAGCAGTAACGGGTGGGCTTTAAACACTGAAGCTTTCTTT,.,TRBJ1-1,TRBV14,.
CASRNYGGTSTDTQYF,TGTGCCAGCAGAAACTACGGAGGAACTAGCACAGATACGCAGTATTTT,.,TRBJ2-3,TRBV7-2,.
CAIREDRASFF,TGTGCCATCAGGGAGGACAGGGCCTCTTTCTTT,.,TRBJ1-1,TRBV10-3,TRBD1
CASSLNSGRTDTQYF,TGTGCCAGCAGCTTAAACAGCGGGAGAACAGATACGCAGTATTTT,.,TRBJ2-3,TRBV11-2,TRBD2
CASSATQTGVGNQPQHF,TGTGCCAGCAGTGCCACTCAGACAGGGGTTGGCAATCAGCCCCAGCATTTT,.,TRBJ1-5,TRBV2,TRBD1